This TCR beta chain appears in the sequencing data of a study of human T cells and chemical hapten exposure. Overall study context: A 2 cm by 2 cm inner upper arm patch received 2% DPC for sensitization.

Study findings and constraints: After DPC sensitization, TCRs above 1 in 1000 frequency showed no change.

This sample's time point: patch test 3, about 24 weeks after DPC sensitization. The sample's treatment: therapeutic diphenylcyclopropenone sensitization with weekly scalp DPC. The CDR3 runs 16 residues. Trimming took 1 base from V and 7 from J; bases not matched to a gene: 10. Looked up from germline, CDR1 is SGHDN and CDR2 is FVKESK. Comment on this clonotype: Its antigen remains unknown.

One entry per CDR3 protein, called by TCRdb with MiXCR from the RACE reads. The table records roughly 100,000 distinct CDR3 sequences, 30% to 35% of them present only once. The chain couples TRBV14 to TRBJ2-3; the match to TRBD1 covers 8 bases. The receptor comes from a man in his forties with alopecia areata. Some clones in this sample may be carry-over from other donors' samples. The input for sequencing was whole blood, taken in connection with sensitization to the hapten diphenylcyclopropenone (DPC). The CDR3 loop is CASSQGARTGSYTQYF. CDR3 nucleotide sequence: TGTGCCAGCAGCCAAGGGGCGAGGACAGGGTCCTATACGCAGTATTTT.